This TCR beta chain comes out of a study of blood T cells in healthy people across ages. Overall study context: Template switching picked up about one barcoded beta molecule for each two T cells.

A J-beta primer mix and a sample-barcoded 5' primer were used in a second PCR of roughly 7 to 12 cycles. With 12 random nucleotides, a template-switch adaptor tagged each individual cDNA molecule. TCRdb re-called the 5' RACE reads with MiXCR, one entry per CDR3 protein. Among 1.5 million to 2 million distinct CDR3 sequences listed, over 25% were seen once. This clonotype was counted between two and nine times. Germline V gives CDR1 SGHTA, CDR2 FQGNSA. This CDR3 is 16 amino acids long. With V trimmed by 6 bases and J by 2 bases, 11 bases remained unmatched. The sequenced sample was blood. The source of this sequence is a woman aged 25 to 45 in good health. The chain joins TRBV7-2 to TRBJ2-7; 9 bases are shared with TRBD2. The CDR3 spells CASRPHSGSIPYEQYF. CDR3 DNA sequence: TGTGCCAGCAGGCCTCATAGCGGGAGTATTCCCTACGAGCAGTACTTC. The full variable domain, in which reference TRBV7-2 and TRBJ2-7 provide the parts outside the CDR3, is GAGVSQSPSNKVTEKGKDVELRCDPISGHTALYWYRQSLGQGLEFLIYFQGNSAPDKSGLPSDRFSAERTGGSVSTLTIQRTQQEDSAVYLCASRPHSGSIPYEQYFGPGTRLTVT.